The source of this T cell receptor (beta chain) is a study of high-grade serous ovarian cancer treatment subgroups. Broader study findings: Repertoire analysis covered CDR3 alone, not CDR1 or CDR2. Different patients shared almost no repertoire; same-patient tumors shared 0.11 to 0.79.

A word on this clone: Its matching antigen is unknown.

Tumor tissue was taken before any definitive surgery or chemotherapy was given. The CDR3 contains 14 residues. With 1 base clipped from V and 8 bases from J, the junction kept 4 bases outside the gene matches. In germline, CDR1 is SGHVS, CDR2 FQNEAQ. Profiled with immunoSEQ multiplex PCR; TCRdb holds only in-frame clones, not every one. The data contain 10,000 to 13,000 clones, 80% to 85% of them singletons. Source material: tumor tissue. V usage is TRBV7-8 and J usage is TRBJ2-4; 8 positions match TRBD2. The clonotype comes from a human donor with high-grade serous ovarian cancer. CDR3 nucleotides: TGTGCCAGCAGCTTAGTGGGTAGCGGGGACATTCAGTACTTC. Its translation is CASSLVGSGDIQYF. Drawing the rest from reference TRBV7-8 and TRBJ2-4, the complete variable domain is GAGVSQSPRYKVAKRGQDVALRCDPISGHVSLFWYQQALGQGPEFLTYFQNEAQLDKSGLPSDRFFAERPEGSVSTLKIQRTQQEDSAVYLCASSLVGSGDIQYFGAGTRLSVL.